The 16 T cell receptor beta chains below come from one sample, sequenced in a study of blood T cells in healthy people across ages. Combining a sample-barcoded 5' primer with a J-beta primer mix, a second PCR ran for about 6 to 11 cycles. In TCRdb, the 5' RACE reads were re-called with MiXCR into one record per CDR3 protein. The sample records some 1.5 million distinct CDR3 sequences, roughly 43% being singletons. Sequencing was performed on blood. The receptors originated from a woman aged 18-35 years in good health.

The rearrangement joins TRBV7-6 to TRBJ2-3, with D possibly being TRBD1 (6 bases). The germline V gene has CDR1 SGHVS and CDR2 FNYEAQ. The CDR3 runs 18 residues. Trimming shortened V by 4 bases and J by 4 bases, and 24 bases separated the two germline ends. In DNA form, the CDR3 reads TGTGCCAGCAGCTCCCAAACTCGGATAACAGGGATGGCAGATACGCAGTATTTT. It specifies CASSSQTRITGMADTQYF.

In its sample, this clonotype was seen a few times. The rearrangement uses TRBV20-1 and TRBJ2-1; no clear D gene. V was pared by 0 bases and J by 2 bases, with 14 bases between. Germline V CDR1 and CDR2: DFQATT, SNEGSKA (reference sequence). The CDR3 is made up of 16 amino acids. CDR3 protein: CSARDHRLRPYNEQFF. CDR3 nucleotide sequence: TGCAGTGCTAGAGATCATCGTCTACGTCCCTACAATGAGCAGTTCTTC.

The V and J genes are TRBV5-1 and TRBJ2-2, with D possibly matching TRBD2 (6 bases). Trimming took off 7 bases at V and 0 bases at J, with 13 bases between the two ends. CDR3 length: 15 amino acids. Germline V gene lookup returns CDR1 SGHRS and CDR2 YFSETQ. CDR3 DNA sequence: TGCGCCAGCGGAGGGGCCCCCCCGAACACCGGGGAGCTGTTTTTT. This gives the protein CASGGAPPNTGELFF.

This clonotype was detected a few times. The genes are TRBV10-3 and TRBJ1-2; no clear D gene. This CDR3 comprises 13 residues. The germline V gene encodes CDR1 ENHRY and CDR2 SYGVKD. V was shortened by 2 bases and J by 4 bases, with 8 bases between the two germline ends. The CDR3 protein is CAISERSTYGYTF. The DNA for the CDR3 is TGTGCCATCAGTGAGCGGAGTACCTATGGCTACACCTTC.

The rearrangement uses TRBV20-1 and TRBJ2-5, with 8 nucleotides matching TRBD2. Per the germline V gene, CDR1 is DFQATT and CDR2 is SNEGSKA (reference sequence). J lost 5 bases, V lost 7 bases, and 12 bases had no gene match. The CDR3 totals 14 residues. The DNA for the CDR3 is TGCAGTGGGGCCCGAGCGGGAGTGGGGGAGACCCAGTACTTC. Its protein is CSGARAGVGETQYF.

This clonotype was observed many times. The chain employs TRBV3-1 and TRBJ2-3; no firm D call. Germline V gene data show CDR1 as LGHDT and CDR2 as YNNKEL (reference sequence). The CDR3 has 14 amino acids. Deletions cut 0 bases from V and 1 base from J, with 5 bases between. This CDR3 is CASSQESGTDTQYF. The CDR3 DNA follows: TGTGCCAGCAGCCAAGAATCTGGCACAGATACGCAGTATTTT.

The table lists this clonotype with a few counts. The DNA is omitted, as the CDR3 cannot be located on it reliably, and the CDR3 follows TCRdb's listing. The CDR3 loop is CASSLFGSGNSNQPQHF. V and J are TRBV7-2 and TRBJ1-5. Germline lookup yields CDR1 SGHTA and CDR2 FQGNSA. The CDR3 numbers 17 amino acids, ends counted.

The CDR3 bases are TGTGCCAGCAGCTTCCGGGTTAGCGGGAGGGGGGCCTACAATGAGCAGTTCTTC. Protein product: CASSFRVSGRGAYNEQFF. This chain joins TRBV7-9 and TRBJ2-1; the match to TRBD2 covers 11 bases. The germline V gene encodes CDR1 SEHNR and CDR2 FQNEAQ (reference sequence). The J segment lost 2 bases and the V segment lost 3 bases, leaving 9 bases of the junction unmatched. CDR3 size: 18 residues.

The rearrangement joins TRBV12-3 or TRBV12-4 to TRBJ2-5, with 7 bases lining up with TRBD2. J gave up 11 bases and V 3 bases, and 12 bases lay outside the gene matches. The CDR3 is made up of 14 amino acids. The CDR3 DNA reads TGTGCCAGCAGTTTGCGGGAGAGCTTGGATGAGCAGTACTTC. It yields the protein CASSLRESLDEQYF.

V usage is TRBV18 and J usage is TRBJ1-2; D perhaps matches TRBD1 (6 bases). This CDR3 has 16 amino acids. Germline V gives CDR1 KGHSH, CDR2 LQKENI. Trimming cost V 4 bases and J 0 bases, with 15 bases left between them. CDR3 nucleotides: TGTGCCAGCTCACTTAACCCCGGGACAACTAACTATGGCTACACCTTC. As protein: CASSLNPGTTNYGYTF.

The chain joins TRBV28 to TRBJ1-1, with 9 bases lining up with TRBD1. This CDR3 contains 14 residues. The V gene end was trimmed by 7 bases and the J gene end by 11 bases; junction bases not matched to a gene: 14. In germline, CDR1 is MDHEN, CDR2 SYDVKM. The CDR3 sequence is CASTHRGPKFGAFF. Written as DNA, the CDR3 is TGTGCCAGCACTCACAGGGGGCCAAAGTTTGGGGCTTTCTTT.

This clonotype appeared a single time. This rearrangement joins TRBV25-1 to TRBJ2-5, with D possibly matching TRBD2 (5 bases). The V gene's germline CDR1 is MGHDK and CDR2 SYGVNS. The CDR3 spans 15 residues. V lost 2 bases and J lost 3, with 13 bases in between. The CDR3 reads CASSEDRGFKETQYF. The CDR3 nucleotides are TGTGCCAGCAGTGAAGATCGGGGATTTAAAGAGACCCAGTACTTC.

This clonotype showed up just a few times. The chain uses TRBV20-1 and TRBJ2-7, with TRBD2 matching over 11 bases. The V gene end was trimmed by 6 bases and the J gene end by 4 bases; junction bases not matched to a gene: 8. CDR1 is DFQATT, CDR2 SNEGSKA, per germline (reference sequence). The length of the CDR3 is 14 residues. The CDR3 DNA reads TGCAGTGCCCAGGGGGGACTAGCGGTGTACGAGCAGTACTTC. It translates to CSAQGGLAVYEQYF.

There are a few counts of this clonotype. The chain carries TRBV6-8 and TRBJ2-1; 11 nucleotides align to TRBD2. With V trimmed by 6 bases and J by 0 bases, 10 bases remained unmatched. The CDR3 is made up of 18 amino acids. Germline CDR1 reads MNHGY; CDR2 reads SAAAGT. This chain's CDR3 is CASSPGTSGLSSYNEQFF. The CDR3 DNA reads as TGTGCCAGCAGCCCAGGGACTAGCGGCTTGAGCTCCTACAATGAGCAGTTCTTC.

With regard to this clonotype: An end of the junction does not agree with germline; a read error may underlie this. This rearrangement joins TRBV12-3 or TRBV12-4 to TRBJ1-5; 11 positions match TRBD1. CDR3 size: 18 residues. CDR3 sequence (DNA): TGTGCCAGCAGTCTCGGAGGGACAGGGGGTTTGGGCAAGCAGCCCCAGCATTTT. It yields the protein CASSLGGTGGLGKQPQHF.

CDR3 DNA sequence: TGCAGTGCTACTTATAACAGGGATGGAAACACCATATATTTT. This sequence encodes CSATYNRDGNTIYF. The rearrangement links TRBV20-1 to TRBJ1-3; the D gene is possibly TRBD1 (6 bases). Looked up from germline, CDR1 is DFQATT and CDR2 is SNEGSKA (reference sequence). V shed 4 bases and J shed 3 bases, with 13 bases lying between them. This CDR3 comprises 14 residues.